The TCR beta chain under discussion was sequenced for a study of blood T cell repertoires in COVID-19. At the level of the study: Samples representing acute and convalescent COVID-19 were sourced from the United States, Italy and Spain. The analysed material was cDNA or gDNA that came from T cells, B-cell-depleted T cells, or PBMCs.

CDR3 size: 13 residues. With 4 bases removed from V and 0 bases from J, the gap between germline ends came to 7 bases. Germline V gene data show CDR1 as SQVTM and CDR2 as ANQGSEA. Methods used by the authors: Researchers report that nucleated cell counts were estimated from reference gene primer amplification. Profiled with immunoSEQ multiplex PCR; TCRdb holds only in-frame clones, not every one. The V and J calls and the clone size are those of that table, but D and trimming were determined from the DNA. The table lists a few hundred thousand clones, around nine tenths of them singletons, with around 10% in the top ten. Cohort 3 donors were reported recovered after two negative PCRs, clearance, or symptom resolution.

This clonotype was sampled from a man aged 35-49 years who had recovered from COVID-19. The specimen was PBMCs or T cells enriched from blood (not recorded which). The chain has TRBV29-1 and TRBJ1-3; D is uncertain. CDR3: CSVAGSSGNTIYF. CDR3 coding DNA: TGCAGCGTTGCCGGGAGCTCTGGAAACACCATATATTTT.